Below, one T cell receptor (beta chain) is given with its context. Its antigen is as yet unknown. This specimen comes from a study of cytomegalovirus exposure and HLA in healthy donors. 60 Vbeta and 13 Jbeta primers were used in PCR. Profiling relied on immunoSEQ multiplex PCR, and the TCRdb table lists in-frame clones only, not all of them. The table lists about 200,000 clones, around three quarters of them singletons. Whole-study results and caveats: The authors enumerated roughly 180 TCR beta chains as linked to cytomegalovirus. Immune exposure was documented only through CMV serostatus.

Healthy bone marrow donors supplied every sample. This receptor was identified in a woman under 40 in good health and CMV-seropositive. Sample: PBMCs.

The CDR3 coding sequence is TGTGCCAGCAGGGAACAGGGTTACAATCAGCCCCAGCATTTT. It specifies CASREQGYNQPQHF. V is TRBV6-5 and J is TRBJ1-5; D is perhaps TRBD1 (6 bases). Germline CDR1 and CDR2: MNHEY and SVGAGI. The CDR3 sequence is 14 residues long. Trimming removed 6 bases from V and 3 bases from J, with 12 bases in between.